The 2 T cell receptor beta chains below come from one sample, sequenced in a study of shared clonotypes between healthy human individuals. The assay was immunoSEQ multiplex PCR, and TCRdb's table has in-frame clones only and misses some. This table holds roughly 1 million clones, roughly 75% found once. Sample: memory CD4+ T cells sorted from blood. Indicated subset: CD45RA-negative fraction. Every receptor here comes from a young man in good health.

J is TRBJ2-7 and V is TRBV7-8; D may be TRBD1 or TRBD2 (5 bases each). Germline CDR1 is SGHVS and CDR2 is FQNEAQ. Trimming took 5 bases from V and 7 from J, leaving 18 bases between them. The CDR3 is 14 residues long. DNA of the CDR3: TGTGCCAGCAGCGCTAGTCAGGGACGAAATGAGCAGTACTTC. This encodes CASSASQGRNEQYF. The variable domain in full, with the rest retrieved from reference TRBV7-8 and TRBJ2-7, is GAGVSQSPRYKVAKRGQDVALRCDPISGHVSLFWYQQALGQGPEFLTYFQNEAQLDKSGLPSDRFFAERPEGSVSTLKIQRTQQEDSAVYLCASSASQGRNEQYFGPGTRLTVT.

The chain links TRBV5-1 to TRBJ1-1; D not certain. Trimming removed 0 bases from V and 1 base from J, with 10 bases in between. CDR3 length: 15 residues. The germline CDR1 and CDR2 sequences are SGHRS and YFSETQ. The CDR3 is CASSLAPERNTEAFF. CDR3 bases: TGCGCCAGCAGCTTGGCCCCGGAAAGGAACACTGAAGCTTTCTTT.